The 15 T cell receptor beta chains reported below all come from one sample, sequenced in a study of sequential checkpoint blockade in melanoma. As for treatment: randomized to nivolumab then ipilimumab (arm A) or the reverse (arm B). The repertoire was sequenced with immunoSEQ multiplex PCR; TCRdb's copy has only in-frame clones and lacks some. The sample lists some 18,000 clones, nearly 80% occurring once. The sample in question was CD8+ T cells sorted from blood (inferred from file names), obtained from a patient given nivolumab and ipilimumab in sequence. The source of these receptors is a human donor with melanoma.

The chain uses TRBV7-8 and TRBJ1-2; 8 bases are shared with TRBD1. After removal of 5 bases from V and 2 bases from J, the junction contained 4 bases not matched to a gene. The length of the CDR3 is 14 residues. Germline loops: CDR1 SGHVS, CDR2 FQNEAQ. CDR3 in DNA: TGTGCCAGCAGCGTCAGGACAGGGAACTATGGCTACACCTTC. As protein: CASSVRTGNYGYTF.

J is TRBJ1-1 and V is TRBV14; a weak D match, TRBD1 (5 bases). CDR3 length: 16 amino acids. V was pared by 4 bases and J by 3 bases, with 18 bases between. Germline lookup yields CDR1 SGHDN and CDR2 FVKESK. The CDR3 reads CASSPTRNRPYTEAFF. The DNA for the CDR3 is TGTGCCAGCAGCCCCACCCGAAACAGGCCTTACACTGAAGCTTTCTTT.

The CDR3 sequence is CASSYWVTGGYEQYF. CDR3 DNA sequence: TGTGCCAGCAGTTATTGGGTAACGGGGGGCTACGAGCAGTACTTC. The chain employs TRBV6-5 and TRBJ2-7, with 7 bases lining up with TRBD2. This CDR3 has 15 residues. The trim removed 3 bases at V and 3 bases at J, leaving 8 bases unmatched. Looked up from germline, CDR1 is MNHEY and CDR2 is SVGAGI.

The sample holds one count of this clone. The chain recombines TRBV6-4 with TRBJ2-5, with 7 bases fitting TRBD1. The CDR3 covers 15 residues. V gave up 6 bases and J gave up 6 bases; unmatched junction bases: 13. Germline loops: CDR1 MRHNA, CDR2 SNTAGT. Written as DNA, the CDR3 is TGTGCCAGCAGCCTCCCCGCCACAGGGGTCAAGACCCAGTACTTC. Translated: CASSLPATGVKTQYF.

The J gene is TRBJ2-7, the V gene TRBV10-3; 8 bases line up with TRBD2. The germline gives CDR1 ENHRY, CDR2 SYGVKD. The length of the CDR3 is 15 residues. The junction had 10 bases not matched to a gene; V was cut back by 4 bases and J by 5 bases. The CDR3 sequence is CAISGSGLESHEQYF. The CDR3 coding sequence is TGTGCCATCAGTGGATCGGGACTAGAATCCCACGAGCAGTACTTC.

Concerning this clone: The sample holds other DNA sequences that translate to the same CDR3. The chain joins TRBV5-6 to TRBJ1-5, with D possibly being TRBD1 (5 bases). The CDR3 totals 18 residues. The V gene lost 2 bases and the J gene lost 1 base, with 19 bases spanning the gap. Per germline, CDR1 SGHDT and CDR2 YYEEEE. The CDR3 region is CASSFGQGARNSNQPQHF. The CDR3 DNA reads TGTGCCAGCAGCTTTGGTCAGGGTGCCCGGAACAGCAATCAGCCCCAGCATTTT. Together with reference TRBV5-6 and TRBJ1-5, the CDR3 gives the full variable domain: DAGVTQSPTHLIKTRGQQVTLRCSPKSGHDTVSWYQQALGQGPQFIFQYYEEEERQRGNFPDRFSGHQFPNYSSELNVNALLLGDSALYLCASSFGQGARNSNQPQHFGDGTRLSIL.

The V and J genes are TRBV29-1 and TRBJ2-7, with TRBD2 matching 8 bases. This CDR3 is 13 amino acids long. CDR1 is SQVTM, CDR2 ANQGSEA, per germline. V shed 6 bases and J 4 bases; nucleotides not matched to a gene: 8. Written as DNA, the CDR3 is TGCAGCGTCCCAGGACTAGCTGGGTACGAGCAGTACTTC. This encodes CSVPGLAGYEQYF.

The chain couples TRBV6-6 to TRBJ1-5; D remains unclear. V was trimmed by 5 bases and J by 1 base, leaving 9 bases between them. This CDR3 region has 14 residues. Germline-derived CDR1 and CDR2 are MNHNY and SVGAGI (reference sequence). The CDR3 spells CASSPGISNQPQHF. CDR3 coding DNA: TGTGCCAGCAGTCCCGGGATAAGCAATCAGCCCCAGCATTTT.

V usage is TRBV9 and J usage is TRBJ2-7, with TRBD1 as a possible D gene (6 bases). Trimming took 0 bases from V and 7 from J, leaving 17 bases between them. CDR1 and CDR2 from the germline V gene are SGDLS and YYNGEE. This CDR3 has 15 residues. CDR3 in DNA: TGTGCCAGCAGCGTAGGAGCGGAGAGGGGGAGAGAGCAGTACTTC. The encoded protein is CASSVGAERGREQYF.

The chain couples TRBV5-1 to TRBJ2-7, with TRBD1 matching over 9 bases. The CDR3 has 15 amino acids. Germline loops: CDR1 SGHRS, CDR2 YFSETQ. With V trimmed by 5 bases and J by 2 bases, 8 bases remained unmatched. The CDR3 DNA reads as TGCGCCAGCAGTAACTCCGGGACAGGGACCTACGAGCAGTACTTC. Its protein product is CASSNSGTGTYEQYF.

The chain has TRBV27 and TRBJ2-7, with D perhaps TRBD2 (5 bases). CDR1 and CDR2 from the germline V gene are MNHEY and SMNVEV (reference sequence). The CDR3 covers 16 residues. Trimming stripped 2 bases from V and 4 bases from J, with 18 bases between. The CDR3 DNA is TGTGCCAGCAGTTTAGTGGGAGACCACGCCACTTACGAGCAGTACTTC. Protein sequence: CASSLVGDHATYEQYF.

The rearrangement joins TRBV30 to TRBJ1-2; 10 bases map to TRBD1. With 2 bases clipped from V and 6 bases from J, the junction kept 6 bases outside the gene matches. Germline V CDR1 and CDR2: GTSNPN, SVGIG (reference sequence). The CDR3 covers 14 residues. The CDR3 reads CAWSTGTGVDGYTF. DNA for the CDR3: TGTGCCTGGAGTACAGGGACAGGGGTGGATGGCTACACCTTC.

This sequence joins TRBV9 and TRBJ1-2; 7 bases map to TRBD1. CDR1 and CDR2 (germline): SGDLS, YYNGEE. The V segment lost 3 bases and the J segment 3 bases; nucleotides outside the gene matches: 8. The CDR3 totals 15 residues. The CDR3 region is CASSAGQQDHYGYTF. The CDR3 DNA is TGTGCCAGCAGCGCGGGACAGCAGGATCACTATGGCTACACCTTC.

As to this clone: Other nucleotide sequences in the sample specify the same CDR3. The CDR3: CASSPDRNEQYF. The CDR3 DNA is TGTGCCAGCAGCCCGGACAGAAACGAGCAGTACTTC. The V gene is TRBV7-9, the J gene TRBJ2-7, with D possibly being TRBD1 (6 bases). Trimming removed 5 bases from V and 5 bases from J, with 10 bases in between. The CDR3 sequence is 12 residues long. CDR1 SEHNR and CDR2 FQNEAQ come from the germline V gene (reference sequence).

The chain is built from TRBV4-2 and TRBJ2-1; TRBD2 aligns across 10 bases. CDR3 size: 18 residues. Unmatched junction bases numbered 9, after V lost 0 bases and J lost 4 bases. Germline lookup yields CDR1 LGHNA and CDR2 YNFKEQ. This chain's CDR3 is CASSQDLLLAGRYNEQFF. The CDR3 nucleotides are TGTGCCAGCAGCCAAGATCTTCTACTAGCGGGAAGGTACAATGAGCAGTTCTTC.